This is a list of T cell receptor beta chains from one sample in a study of radiotherapy plus CTLA-4 blockade in lung cancer. Clones were sequenced by immunoSEQ multiplex PCR, and TCRdb holds only the in-frame ones, with some missing. Of around 99,000 clones listed, approximately 86% are singletons. This specimen consisted of peripheral blood, obtained from a patient treated with radiotherapy plus ipilimumab. The receptors stem from a human donor with non-small cell lung cancer that progressed on radiotherapy plus ipilimumab. CDR3s include the opening cysteine and the closing phenylalanine or tryptophan. Each record gives: J gene, V gene, CDR3 protein.

TRBJ1-1 TRBV7-9 CASIFTGSTEAFF
TRBJ1-2 TRBV2 CASRYRDLNYGYTF
TRBJ1-2 TRBV4-1 CASSQPDRGAKGYTF
TRBJ2-1 TRBV7-2 CASSLVTGHEQFF
TRBJ2-1 TRBV5-1 CASSLRPYEQFF
TRBJ1-4 TRBV4-1 CASSQELPGKLFF
TRBJ1-3 TRBV7-8 CASSLGMSSGNTIYF
TRBJ2-1 TRBV7-3 CASSPRTSGYNEQFF
TRBJ2-2 TRBV4-2 CASSPRPGLLNTGELFF
TRBJ2-4 TRBV25-1 CASSEVGSASNIQYF
TRBJ2-5 TRBV29-1 CSVGAGETQYF
TRBJ2-7 TRBV5-1 CASSGDLRGSEQYF
TRBJ2-3 TRBV10-3 CAIRDLAESTDTQYF
TRBJ2-7 TRBV6-5 CASTDPNRGQRHF
TRBJ1-1 TRBV11-3 CASSRGAKTVEAFF
TRBJ2-2 TRBV4-1 CASSQQGSGLIGELFF
TRBJ2-1 TRBV5-1 CASSLILGGTVDEQFF
TRBJ2-5 TRBV7-2 CASSFIRGRGERTQYF
TRBJ1-3 TRBV2 CASTRGGGNTIYF
TRBJ2-3 TRBV19 CASSMRLAGTITDTQYF
TRBJ1-4 TRBV7-9 CASSPENEKLFF
TRBJ2-1 TRBV21-1 CASSKALYTSGTYNEQFF
TRBJ1-1 TRBV6-5 CASSPGTGSNTEAFF
TRBJ2-5 TRBV4-1 CASSLPPGAQYF
TRBJ2-7 TRBV10-1 CASSPGPDGEQYF
TRBJ1-4 TRBV5-1 CASSPKAGRIEKLFF
TRBJ2-5 TRBV10-3 CAISERALTETQYF
TRBJ2-1 TRBV28 CASSSTTSEQFF
TRBJ1-5 TRBV19 CASLGGGARPQHF
TRBJ2-5 TRBV6-6 CASSPLSSQETQYF
TRBJ1-1 TRBV5-1 CASSFTGGNTEAFF
TRBJ2-5 TRBV11-2 CASSQGGPLRETQYF
TRBJ1-2 TRBV6-1 CASSEALYHYGYTF
TRBJ2-5 TRBV11-2 CASSLLPGSQETQYF